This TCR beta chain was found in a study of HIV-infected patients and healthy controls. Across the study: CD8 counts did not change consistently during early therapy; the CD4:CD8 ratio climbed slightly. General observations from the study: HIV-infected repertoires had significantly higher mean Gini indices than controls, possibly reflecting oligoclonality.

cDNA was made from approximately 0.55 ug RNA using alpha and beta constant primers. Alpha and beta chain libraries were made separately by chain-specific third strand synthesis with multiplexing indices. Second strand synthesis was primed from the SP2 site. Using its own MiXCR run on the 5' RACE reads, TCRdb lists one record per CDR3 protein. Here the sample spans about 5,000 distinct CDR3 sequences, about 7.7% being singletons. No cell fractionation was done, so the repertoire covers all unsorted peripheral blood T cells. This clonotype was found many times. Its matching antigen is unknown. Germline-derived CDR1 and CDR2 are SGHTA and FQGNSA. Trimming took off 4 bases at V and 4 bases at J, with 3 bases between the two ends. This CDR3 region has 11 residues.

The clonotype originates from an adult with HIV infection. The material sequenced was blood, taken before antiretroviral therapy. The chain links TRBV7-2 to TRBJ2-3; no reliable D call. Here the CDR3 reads CASSSADTQYF. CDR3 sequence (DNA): TGTGCCAGCAGCTCCGCAGATACGCAGTATTTT. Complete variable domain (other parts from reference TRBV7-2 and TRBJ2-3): GAGVSQSPSNKVTEKGKDVELRCDPISGHTALYWYRQSLGQGLEFLIYFQGNSAPDKSGLPSDRFSAERTGGSVSTLTIQRTQQEDSAVYLCASSSADTQYFGPGTRLTVL.